Below, 6 T cell receptor beta chains from the same sample are listed, as sequenced in a study of blood T cells in healthy people across ages. For the second PCR, which ran for about 6 to 11 cycles, a sample-barcoded 5' primer and a J-beta primer mix were used. Each CDR3 protein is one row after TCRdb ran MiXCR on the 5' RACE reads. The table includes roughly 680,000 distinct CDR3 sequences, about 52% detected once. Sequenced input: blood. The receptors originated from a woman in her sixties in good health.

This chain uses TRBV6-5 with TRBJ2-1; 11 positions agree with TRBD1. Germline V gene data show CDR1 as MNHEY and CDR2 as SVGAGI. The length of the CDR3 is 15 residues. Germline trimming cut 5 bases from V and 7 bases from J; bases unmatched to any gene: 7. Written as DNA, the CDR3 is TGTGCCAGCAGTCCCGGGACAGGGGGTAGGAATGAGCAGTTCTTC. Amino acids: CASSPGTGGRNEQFF.

This clonotype was picked up a small number of times. A much larger clone lies one base from this, so it may be a read error. V gene TRBV28 combines with J gene TRBJ2-6; TRBD1 might be the D (5 bases). This CDR3 spans 12 amino acids. CDR1 MDHEN and CDR2 SYDVKM come from the germline V gene. In nucleotides, the CDR3 is TGTGCCAGCAGGGCTGGGGCCGACGTCCTGACTTTC. Residues: CASRAGADVLTF.

This clonotype was seen a few times. This rearrangement joins TRBV20-1 to TRBJ2-3; no firm D call. The length of the CDR3 is 12 residues. V lost 5 bases, J lost 2 bases, and 8 bases lay in between. From germline, CDR1 is DFQATT and CDR2 SNEGSKA (reference sequence). The DNA for the CDR3 is TGCAGTGCTTACACGATCACAGATACGCAGTATTTT. Translation: CSAYTITDTQYF.

Comments on this clonotype: Possible read error: a much larger clone is one base away. This chain links TRBV7-2 with TRBJ2-3; unclear D gene. The CDR3 spans 12 residues. Germline values: CDR1 SGHTA, CDR2 FQGNSA. The CDR3 coding sequence is TGTGCCAGCAGCTTAGCGCCAGATACGCGGTATTTT. It specifies CASSLAPDTRYF.

The chain uses TRBV29-1 and TRBJ2-5; D remains unclear. CDR1 is SQVTM, CDR2 ANQGSEA, per germline. V dropped 6 bases and J dropped 11 bases, with 25 bases sitting between them. This CDR3 contains 14 residues. CDR3 sequence reads: CSVPIWGVYNEQYF. CDR3 DNA: TGCAGCGTACCCATCTGGGGTGTCTACAATGAGCAGTACTTC.

CDR3 residues: CASSLGGGVSDEQYF. The CDR3, as DNA: TGTGCCAGCAGCTTAGGAGGCGGAGTTTCGGACGAGCAGTACTTC. The chain employs TRBV7-9 and TRBJ2-7; the D is unclear. The V gene's germline CDR1 is SEHNR and CDR2 FQNEAQ (reference sequence). The CDR3 spans 15 residues. V lost 1 base and J lost 5, with 15 bases in between. The full variable domain, rest sourced from reference TRBV7-9 and TRBJ2-7, is DTGVSQNPRHKITKRGQNVTFRCDPISEHNRLYWYRQTLGQGPEFLTYFQNEAQLEKSRLLSDRFSAERPKGSFSTLEIQRTEQGDSAMYLCASSLGGGVSDEQYFGPGTRLTVT.